This record concerns one TCR beta chain sequence. Its antigen is not known. The ends lost 0 bases at V and 3 bases at J; junction bases unmatched: 12. CDR3 size: 18 residues. Germline loops: CDR1 SGHRS, CDR2 YFSETQ. Amplification used 60 Vbeta primers and 13 Jbeta primers. Sequencing was performed with immunoSEQ multiplex PCR; in TCRdb, only in-frame clones are kept and a portion is missing. The sample lists about 77,000 clones, around 82% occurring once. The data were obtained in a study of cytomegalovirus exposure and HLA in healthy donors. Study-level information: As released early, the data held roughly 85 million unique TCRs from HLA-typed donors. The study's findings and limits: As immune exposure information, only CMV serostatus was available.

V gene TRBV5-1 combines with J gene TRBJ2-7, with 10 positions matching TRBD1. Sequenced input: PBMCs. This TCR came from a man in his forties in good health and CMV-seronegative. The CDR3 sequence: CASSLEPGQGSLRYEQYF. For the CDR3, the DNA is TGCGCCAGCAGCTTGGAACCGGGACAGGGGAGCCTCCGCTACGAGCAGTACTTC.